This T cell receptor beta chain was recovered during a study of blood T cell repertoires in COVID-19. Across the study: Acute-phase and convalescent COVID-19 samples originated in the United States, Italy and Spain.

The germline V gene encodes CDR1 SEHNR and CDR2 FQNEAQ (reference sequence). The V and J ends lost 1 base and 5 bases, in that order; junction bases with no gene match: 4. The CDR3 contains 14 residues. Assay: immunoSEQ multiplex PCR; the TCRdb copy retains only in-frame clones and omits some. This sample has more than 100,000 clones, with around 82% found just once. The sequencing sample was made of peripheral blood. The genes are TRBV7-9 and TRBJ2-5; TRBD1 agrees at 7 bases. The TCR comes from a woman in her twenties or thirties who had recovered from COVID-19. The DNA of the CDR3 is TGTGCCAGCAGCTTAGGACAGGGAAAGGAGACCCAGTACTTC. It translates to CASSLGQGKETQYF. The whole variable domain, filled in from reference TRBV7-9 and TRBJ2-5, reads DTGVSQNPRHKITKRGQNVTFRCDPISEHNRLYWYRQTLGQGPEFLTYFQNEAQLEKSRLLSDRFSAERPKGSFSTLEIQRTEQGDSAMYLCASSLGQGKETQYFGPGTRLLVL.